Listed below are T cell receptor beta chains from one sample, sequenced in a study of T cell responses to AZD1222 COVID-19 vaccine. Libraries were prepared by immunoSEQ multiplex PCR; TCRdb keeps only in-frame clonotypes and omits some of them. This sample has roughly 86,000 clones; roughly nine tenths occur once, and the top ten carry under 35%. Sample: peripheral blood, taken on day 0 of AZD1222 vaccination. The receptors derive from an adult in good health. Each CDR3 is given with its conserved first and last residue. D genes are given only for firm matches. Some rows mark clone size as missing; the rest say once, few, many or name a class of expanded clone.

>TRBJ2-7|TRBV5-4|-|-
TGTGCCAGCAGCTTGTTGCCTAGACGCTACGAGCAGTACTTC
CASSLLPRRYEQYF
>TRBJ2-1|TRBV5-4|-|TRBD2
TGTGCCAGCAGCTTGGGCGGGAGGGCCGGTAATGAGCAGTTCTTC
CASSLGGRAGNEQFF
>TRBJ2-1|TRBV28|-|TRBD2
TGTGCCAGCAGTGGCCTAAGCGGGAACTCGGGGAATGAGCAGTTCTTC
CASSGLSGNSGNEQFF
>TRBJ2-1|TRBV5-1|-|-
TGCGCCAGCAGCAAGGAGGCGCAGGGATCTGGTCATGAGCAGTTCTTC
CASSKEAQGSGHEQFF
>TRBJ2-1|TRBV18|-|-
TGTGCCAGCTCACCTCCGGTCAGATACAATGAGCAGTTCTTC
CASSPPVRYNEQFF
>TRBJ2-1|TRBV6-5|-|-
TGTGCCAGCAAGGAGGCCAGGGGCAATGAGCAGTTCTTC
CASKEARGNEQFF
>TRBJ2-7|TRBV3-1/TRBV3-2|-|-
TGTGCCAGCAGCCGTTGGGGGACGGGTGAGCAGTACTTC
CASSRWGTGEQYF
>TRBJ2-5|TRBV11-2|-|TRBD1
TGTGCCAGCAGCCCCGGGACAGGGTACGGAGAGACCCAGTACTTC
CASSPGTGYGETQYF
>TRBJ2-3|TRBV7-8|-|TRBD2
TGTGCCAGCAGCTTAGGGGGACTAGAGACAGATACGCAGTATTTT
CASSLGGLETDTQYF
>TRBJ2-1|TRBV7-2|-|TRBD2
TGTGCCAGCAGCCCCGGGAGGGGTGGGTACGAGCAGTTCTTC
CASSPGRGGYEQFF
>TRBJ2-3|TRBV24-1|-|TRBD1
TGTGCCACCAGTGAAACCGGGACAGGGTCAGTAGATACGCAGTATTTT
CATSETGTGSVDTQYF
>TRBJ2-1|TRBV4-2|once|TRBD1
TGTGCCAGCAGCCAAGAAGTCGGGACAGTCGCCCCCTACAATGAGCAGTTCTTC
CASSQEVGTVAPYNEQFF
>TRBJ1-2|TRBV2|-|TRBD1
TGTGCCAGCAAGACCGGACAGGTCCCTCGCGGCTATGGCTACACCTTC
CASKTGQVPRGYGYTF
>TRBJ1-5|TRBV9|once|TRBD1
TGTGCCAGCAGCGTAGCTACAGGGACAGAACAGCATTTT
CASSVATGTEQHF
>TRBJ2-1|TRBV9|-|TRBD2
TGTGCCAGCAGCGTAACGCTGACTCATAGCGGGAGGGGTCTTGAGCAGTTCTTC
CASSVTLTHSGRGLEQFF
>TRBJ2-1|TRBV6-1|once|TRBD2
TGTGCCAGCTGTGACGGCGGGGGGTCCAATGAGCAGTTCTTC
CASCDGGGSNEQFF
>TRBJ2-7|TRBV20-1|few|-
TGCAGTGCTAGTCAGGCCGGGAGCTACGAGCAGTACTTC
CSASQAGSYEQYF
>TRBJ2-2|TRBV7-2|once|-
TGTGCCAGCAGCGAACAGAGCTTATCGAACACCGGGGAGCTGTTTTTT
CASSEQSLSNTGELFF
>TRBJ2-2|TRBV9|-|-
TGTGCCAGCAGCGTATCGGCGGGGAACACCGGGGAGCTGTTTTTT
CASSVSAGNTGELFF
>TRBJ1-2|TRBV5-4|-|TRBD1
TGTGCCAGCAGCCAGGGACAGGGGAGAGGCTACACCTTC
CASSQGQGRGYTF
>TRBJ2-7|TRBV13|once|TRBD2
TGTGCCAGCAGCCCTGGACTAGCGACTCCCTACGAGCAGTACTTC
CASSPGLATPYEQYF
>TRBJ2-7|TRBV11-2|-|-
TGTGCCAGCAGCCTAATCCAGGGGTACGAGCAGTACTTC
CASSLIQGYEQYF
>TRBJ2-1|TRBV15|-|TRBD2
TGTGCCACCAGCAGAGTTGGTTCGCGCGGGGCGGGAGGGACAACCTACAATGAGCAGTTCTTC
CATSRVGSRGAGGTTYNEQFF
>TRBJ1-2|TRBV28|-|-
TGTGCCAGCAGTCGCAGGGTTAACTATGGCTACACCTTC
CASSRRVNYGYTF
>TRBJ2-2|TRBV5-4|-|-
TGTGCCAGCAGCTTTGGCGCGGCGAACACCGGGGAGCTGTTTTTT
CASSFGAANTGELFF
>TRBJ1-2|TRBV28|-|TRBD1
TGTGCCAGCAGCCCTCCCCAGGGGGCGTTTGGCTATGGCTACACCTTC
CASSPPQGAFGYGYTF
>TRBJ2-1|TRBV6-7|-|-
TGTGCCACCGCACCCGAAGACTGGAACTGTGGATCTAGCTCCTACAATGAGCAGTTCTTC
CATAPEDWNCGSSSYNEQFF
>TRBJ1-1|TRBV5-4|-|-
TGTGCCAGCAGCTTGGACCCAGAGACTGAAGCTTTCTTT
CASSLDPETEAFF
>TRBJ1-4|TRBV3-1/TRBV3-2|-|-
TGTGCCAGCAGCCAGGCCCCCGGCTCCGGGGAAAAACTGTTTTTT
CASSQAPGSGEKLFF
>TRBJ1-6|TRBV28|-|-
TGTGCCAGCAGTGATGACCGGGACATCTATAATTCACCCCTCCACTTT
CASSDDRDIYNSPLHF
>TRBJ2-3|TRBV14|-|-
TGTGCCAGCAGCCAGCCCGGGGCTCTCACAGATACGCAGTATTTT
CASSQPGALTDTQYF
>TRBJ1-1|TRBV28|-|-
TGTGCCAGCAGTTCTCAGCAGGGGATGAACACTGAAGCTTTCTTT
CASSSQQGMNTEAFF
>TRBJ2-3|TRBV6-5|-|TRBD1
TGTGCCAGCAGTCAGACAGGGGGCGGGTCAGATACGCAGTATTTT
CASSQTGGGSDTQYF
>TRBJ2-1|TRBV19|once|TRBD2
TGTGCCAGTGGGAGACTAGCGGGAGGGAATTCCAATGAGCAGTTCTTC
CASGRLAGGNSNEQFF
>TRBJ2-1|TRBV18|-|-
TGTGCCAGCTCACCACCGATGACTAACTGGGGGATTAATGAGCAGTTCTTC
CASSPPMTNWGINEQFF
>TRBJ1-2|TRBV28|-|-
TGTGCCAGCAGTCAACAGGGTACTAACTATGGCTACACCTTC
CASSQQGTNYGYTF
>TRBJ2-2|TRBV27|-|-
TGTGCCAGCAGTGAGACAGCCACCGGGGAGCTGTTTTTT
CASSETATGELFF
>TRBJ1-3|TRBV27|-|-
TGTGCCAGCAGTGGAGACCGACGGGCCTCTGGAAACACCATATATTTT
CASSGDRRASGNTIYF
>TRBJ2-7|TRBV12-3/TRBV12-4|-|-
TGTGCCAGCAGTTTAGGTCCCTCCTACGAGCAGTACTTC
CASSLGPSYEQYF
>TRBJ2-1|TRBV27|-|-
TGTGCCAGCAGTTCTAAAAGGGTAGCGACGTTCAATGAGCAGTTCTTC
CASSSKRVATFNEQFF
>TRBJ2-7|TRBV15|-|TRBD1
TGTGCCACCAGCTTCCCAGAAAAGTCGCTCTCACCGGGGACAGGGGGTTCCTACGAGCAGTACTTC
CATSFPEKSLSPGTGGSYEQYF
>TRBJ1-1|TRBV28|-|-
TGTGCCAGCAGTAAAAGAGGGGACGGCACTGAAGCTTTCTTT
CASSKRGDGTEAFF
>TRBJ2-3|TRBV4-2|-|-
TGTGCCAGCAGCCCGGGGGCGCAGTATTTT
CASSPGAQYF
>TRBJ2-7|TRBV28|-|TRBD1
TGTGCCAGCGCCAGGACAGGGAGATACGAGCAGTACTTC
CASARTGRYEQYF
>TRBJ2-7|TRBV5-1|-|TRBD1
TGCGCCAGCAGTCTAACCCCGGGACAGGGGTCCTACGAGCAGTACTTC
CASSLTPGQGSYEQYF
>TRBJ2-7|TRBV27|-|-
TGTGCCAGCAGTAACTACAGGGACTCCTACGAGCAGTACTTC
CASSNYRDSYEQYF
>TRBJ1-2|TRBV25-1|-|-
TGTGCCAGCAGTGATTCCGGGGGTGGCTACACCTTC
CASSDSGGGYTF
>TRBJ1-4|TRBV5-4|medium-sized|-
TGTGCCAGCAGCGGTGGGGAGCATTCGGGACCGGCCAGGGAAAAACTGTTTTTT
CASSGGEHSGPAREKLFF
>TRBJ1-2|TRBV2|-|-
TGTGCCAGCAGCCAGGAAGGGATAAACGGCTACACCTTC
CASSQEGINGYTF
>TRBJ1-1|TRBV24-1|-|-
TGTGCCACCAGTGATTGGGGGGCAGCCGGTGAAGCTTTCTTT
CATSDWGAAGEAFF
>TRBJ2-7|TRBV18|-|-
TGTGCCAGCTCACCGGCAACACACTCCTACGAGCAGTACTTC
CASSPATHSYEQYF
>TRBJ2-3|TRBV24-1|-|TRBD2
TGTGCCACCAGTAGAATAGCGGGAAACACAGATACGCAGTATTTT
CATSRIAGNTDTQYF
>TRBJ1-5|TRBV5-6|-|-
TGTGCCAGTAGCCAATACCGCCATCTAGGGGGTAGTAATCAGCCCCAGCATTTT
CASSQYRHLGGSNQPQHF
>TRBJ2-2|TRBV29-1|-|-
TGCAGCGTTGAAGATCCGCAGTTGAACACCGGGGAGCTGTTTTTT
CSVEDPQLNTGELFF
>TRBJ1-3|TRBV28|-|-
TGTGCCAGCAGTGCCCCTCCAGCATCCTCTGGAAACACCATATATTTT
CASSAPPASSGNTIYF
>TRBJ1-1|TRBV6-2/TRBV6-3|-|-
TGTGCCAGCAGTCGTATGGCTGAAGCTTTCTTT
CASSRMAEAFF
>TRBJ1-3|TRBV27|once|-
TGTGCCAGCAGGCTGACAGTTGGAAACACCATATATTTT
CASRLTVGNTIYF
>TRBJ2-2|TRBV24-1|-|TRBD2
TGTGCCACCAGTGCTAGCGGGAGGGACACCGGGGAGCTGTTTTTT
CATSASGRDTGELFF
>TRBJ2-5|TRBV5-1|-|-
TGCGCCAGCAGCCCCCTTTTGGGGGGCTTAGAGACCCAGTACTTC
CASSPLLGGLETQYF
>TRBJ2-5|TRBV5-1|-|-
TGCGCCAGCAGCTCGGACAGAAAAGAGACCCAGTACTTC
CASSSDRKETQYF